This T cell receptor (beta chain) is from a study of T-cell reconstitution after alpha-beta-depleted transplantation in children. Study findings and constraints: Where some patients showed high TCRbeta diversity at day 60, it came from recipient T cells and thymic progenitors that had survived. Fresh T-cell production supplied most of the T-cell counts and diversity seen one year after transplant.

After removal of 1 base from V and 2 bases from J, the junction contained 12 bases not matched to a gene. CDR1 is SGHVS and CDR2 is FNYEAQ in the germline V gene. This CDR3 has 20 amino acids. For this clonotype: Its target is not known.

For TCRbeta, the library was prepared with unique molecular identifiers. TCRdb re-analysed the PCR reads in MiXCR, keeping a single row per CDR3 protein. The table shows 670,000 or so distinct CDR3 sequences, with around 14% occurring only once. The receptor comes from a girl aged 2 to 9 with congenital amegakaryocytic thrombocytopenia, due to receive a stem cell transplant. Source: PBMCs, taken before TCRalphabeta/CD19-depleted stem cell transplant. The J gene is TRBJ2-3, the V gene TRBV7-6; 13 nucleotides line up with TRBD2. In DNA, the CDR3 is TGTGCCAGCAGCTTAGGCGCCAGATGGACTAGCGGGAGTTTCACAGATACGCAGTATTTT. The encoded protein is CASSLGARWTSGSFTDTQYF.